This T cell receptor (beta chain) appears in the sequencing data of a study of OX40 agonist ivuxolimab in advanced cancers. TCRdb keeps only in-frame clones here, not all; method: immunoSEQ multiplex PCR. The sample has about 71,000 clones, roughly four fifths seen once. As to this clone: The identical CDR3 is also encoded by other nucleotide sequences in the sample.

This CDR3 is 14 amino acids long. The germline CDR1 and CDR2 sequences are MNHEY and SVGAGI. V was clipped by 0 bases and J by 3 bases, with 8 bases between them. The sequenced sample was CD4+ or CD8+ T cells sorted from blood, obtained in a trial of the OX40 agonist ivuxolimab. The TCR sequence derives from an adult with an advanced solid tumor such as melanoma, head and neck, liver or kidney cancer. The J gene is TRBJ1-1, the V gene TRBV6-5; the D is unclear. CDR3 in DNA: TGTGCCAGCAGTTACTCACGTGGCGACACTGAAGCTTTCTTT. This encodes CASSYSRGDTEAFF.